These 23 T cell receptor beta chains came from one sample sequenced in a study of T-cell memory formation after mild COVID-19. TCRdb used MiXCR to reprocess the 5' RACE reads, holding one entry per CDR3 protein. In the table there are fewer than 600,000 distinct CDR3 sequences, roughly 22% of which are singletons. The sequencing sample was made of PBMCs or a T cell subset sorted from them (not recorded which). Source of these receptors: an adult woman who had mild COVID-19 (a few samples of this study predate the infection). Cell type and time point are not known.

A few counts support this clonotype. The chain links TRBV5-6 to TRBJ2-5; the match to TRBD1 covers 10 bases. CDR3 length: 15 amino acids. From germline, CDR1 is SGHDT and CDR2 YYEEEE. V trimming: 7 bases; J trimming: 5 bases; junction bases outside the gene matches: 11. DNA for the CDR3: TGTGCCAGCCGAGACGGGGACAGGGGTAGCGAGACCCAGTACTTC. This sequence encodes CASRDGDRGSETQYF.

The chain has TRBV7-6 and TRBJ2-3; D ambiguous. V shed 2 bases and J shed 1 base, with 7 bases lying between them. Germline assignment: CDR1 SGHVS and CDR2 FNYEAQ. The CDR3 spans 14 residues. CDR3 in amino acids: CASSLQLRTDTQYF. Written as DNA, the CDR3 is TGTGCCAGCAGCTTACAGCTTCGCACAGATACGCAGTATTTT.

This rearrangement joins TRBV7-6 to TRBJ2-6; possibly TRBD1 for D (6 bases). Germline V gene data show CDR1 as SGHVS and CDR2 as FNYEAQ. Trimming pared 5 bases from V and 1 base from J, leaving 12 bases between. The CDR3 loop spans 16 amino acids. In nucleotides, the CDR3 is TGTGCCAGCAGCAACGGACAGTTGTCTGGGGCCAACGTCCTGACTTTC. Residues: CASSNGQLSGANVLTF.

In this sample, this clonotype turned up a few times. The CDR3 DNA is TGTGCCACCAGTGATTCCTGGGGAGCGGGGGATGAGCAGTTCTTC. It translates to CATSDSWGAGDEQFF. The chain couples TRBV24-1 to TRBJ2-1, with 8 bases identical to TRBD2. The V and J ends lost 2 bases and 8 bases, in that order; junction bases with no gene match: 7. This CDR3 spans 15 amino acids. Per germline, CDR1 KGHDR and CDR2 SFDVKD.

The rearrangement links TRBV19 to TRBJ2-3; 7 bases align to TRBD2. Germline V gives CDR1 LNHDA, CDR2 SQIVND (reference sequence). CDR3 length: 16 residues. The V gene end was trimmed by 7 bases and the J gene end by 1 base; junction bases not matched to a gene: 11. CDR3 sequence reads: CASTEAGVFGTDTQYF. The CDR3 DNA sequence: TGTGCCAGTACTGAGGCGGGAGTCTTCGGCACAGATACGCAGTATTTT. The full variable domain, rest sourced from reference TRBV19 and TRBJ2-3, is DGGITQSPKYLFRKEGQNVTLSCEQNLNHDAMYWYRQDPGQGLRLIYYSQIVNDFQKGDIAEGYSVSREKKESFPLTVTSAQKNPTAFYLCASTEAGVFGTDTQYFGPGTRLTVL.

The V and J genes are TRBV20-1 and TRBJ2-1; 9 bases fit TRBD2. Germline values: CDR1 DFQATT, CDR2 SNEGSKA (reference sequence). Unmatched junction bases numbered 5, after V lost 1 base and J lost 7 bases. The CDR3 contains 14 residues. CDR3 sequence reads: CSARASGKTNEQFF. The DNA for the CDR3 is TGCAGTGCTAGAGCTAGCGGGAAGACGAATGAGCAGTTCTTC.

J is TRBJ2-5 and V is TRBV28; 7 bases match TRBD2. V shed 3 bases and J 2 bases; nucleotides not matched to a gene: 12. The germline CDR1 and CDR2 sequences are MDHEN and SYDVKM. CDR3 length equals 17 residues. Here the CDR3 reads CASSLAGLTQAQETQYF. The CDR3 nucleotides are TGTGCCAGCAGTTTGGCGGGACTAACTCAAGCACAAGAGACCCAGTACTTC. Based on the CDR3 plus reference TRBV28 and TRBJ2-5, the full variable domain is DVKVTQSSRYLVKRTGEKVFLECVQDMDHENMFWYRQDPGLGLRLIYFSYDVKMKEKGDIPEGYSVSREKKERFSLILESASTNQTSMYLCASSLAGLTQAQETQYFGPGTRLLVL.

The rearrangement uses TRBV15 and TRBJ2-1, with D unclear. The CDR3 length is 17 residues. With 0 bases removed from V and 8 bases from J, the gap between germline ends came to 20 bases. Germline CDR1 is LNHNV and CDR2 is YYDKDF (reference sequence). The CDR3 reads CATSRDLLGLSPHEQFF. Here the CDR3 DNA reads TGTGCCACCAGCAGAGATCTCTTGGGCCTATCCCCCCATGAGCAGTTCTTC.

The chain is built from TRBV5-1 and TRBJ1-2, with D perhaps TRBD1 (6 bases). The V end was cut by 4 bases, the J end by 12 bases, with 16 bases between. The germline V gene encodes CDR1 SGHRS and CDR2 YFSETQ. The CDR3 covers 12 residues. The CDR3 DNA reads TGCGCCAGCAGCCCATGGGGGGGCGAACACACCTTC. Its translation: CASSPWGGEHTF.

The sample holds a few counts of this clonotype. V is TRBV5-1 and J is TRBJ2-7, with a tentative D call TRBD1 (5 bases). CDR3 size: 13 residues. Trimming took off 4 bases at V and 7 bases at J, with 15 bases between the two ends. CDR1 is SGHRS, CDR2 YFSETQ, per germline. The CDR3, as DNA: TGCGCCAGCAGCCTCCTCCAGGGTGGGGAGCAGTACTTC. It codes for CASSLLQGGEQYF. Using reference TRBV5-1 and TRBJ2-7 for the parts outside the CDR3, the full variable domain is KAGVTQTPRYLIKTRGQQVTLSCSPISGHRSVSWYQQTPGQGLQFLFEYFSETQRNKGNFPGRFSGRQFSNSRSEMNVSTLELGDSALYLCASSLLQGGEQYFGPGTRLTVT.

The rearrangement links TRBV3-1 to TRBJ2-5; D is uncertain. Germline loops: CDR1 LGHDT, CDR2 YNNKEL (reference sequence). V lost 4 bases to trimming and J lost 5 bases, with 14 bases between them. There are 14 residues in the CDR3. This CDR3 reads CASSPWTLGETQYF. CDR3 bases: TGTGCCAGCAGCCCGTGGACGCTGGGGGAGACCCAGTACTTC.

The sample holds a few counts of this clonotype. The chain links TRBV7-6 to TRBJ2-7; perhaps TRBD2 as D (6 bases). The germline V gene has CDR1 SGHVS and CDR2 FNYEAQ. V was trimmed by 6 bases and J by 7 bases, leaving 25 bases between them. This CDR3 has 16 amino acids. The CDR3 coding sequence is TGTGCCAGCAGTCCTGGGGGACGCAGGACCGGAGGGGAGCAGTACTTC. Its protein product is CASSPGGRRTGGEQYF.

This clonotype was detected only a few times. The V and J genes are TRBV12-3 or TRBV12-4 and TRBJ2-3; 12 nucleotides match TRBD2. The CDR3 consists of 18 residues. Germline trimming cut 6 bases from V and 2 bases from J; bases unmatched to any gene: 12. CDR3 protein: CASSPSGASGGATDTQYF. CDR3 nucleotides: TGTGCCAGCAGCCCATCGGGGGCTAGCGGGGGGGCCACAGATACGCAGTATTTT.

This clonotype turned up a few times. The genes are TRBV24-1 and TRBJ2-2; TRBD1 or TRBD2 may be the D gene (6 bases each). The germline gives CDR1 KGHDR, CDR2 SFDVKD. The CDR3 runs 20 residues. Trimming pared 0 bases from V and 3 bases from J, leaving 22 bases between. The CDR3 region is CATSDLADIGGRRYTGELFF. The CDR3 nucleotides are TGTGCCACCAGTGATTTGGCCGATATTGGGGGGCGCCGATACACCGGGGAGCTGTTTTTT.

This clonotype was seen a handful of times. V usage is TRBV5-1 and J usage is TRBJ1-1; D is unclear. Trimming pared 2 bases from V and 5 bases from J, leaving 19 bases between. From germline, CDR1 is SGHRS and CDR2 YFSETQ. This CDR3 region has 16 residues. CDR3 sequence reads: CASSLGRAGPSTEAFF. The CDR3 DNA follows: TGCGCCAGCAGCTTAGGTCGGGCAGGACCCAGTACTGAAGCTTTCTTT.

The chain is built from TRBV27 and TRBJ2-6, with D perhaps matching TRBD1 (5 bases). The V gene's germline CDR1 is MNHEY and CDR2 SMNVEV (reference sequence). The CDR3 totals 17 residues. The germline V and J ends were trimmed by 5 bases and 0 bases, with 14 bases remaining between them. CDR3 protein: CASSPDTFTSGANVLTF. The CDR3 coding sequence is TGTGCCAGCAGTCCGGACACGTTCACCTCTGGGGCCAACGTCCTGACTTTC.

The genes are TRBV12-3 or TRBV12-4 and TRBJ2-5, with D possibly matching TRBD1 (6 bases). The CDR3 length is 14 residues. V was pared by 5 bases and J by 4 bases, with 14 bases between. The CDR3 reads CASSGDRPGETQYF. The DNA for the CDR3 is TGTGCCAGCAGTGGCGACAGGCCAGGAGAGACCCAGTACTTC.

CDR3 in DNA: TGTGCCATCAGAGCCGGGACGGCTTCCTACGAGCAGTACTTC. Encoded protein: CAIRAGTASYEQYF. The chain joins TRBV10-3 to TRBJ2-7; D assignment may be TRBD1 or TRBD2 (5 bases each). The V gene's germline CDR1 is ENHRY and CDR2 SYGVKD. This CDR3 has 14 amino acids. V was pared by 6 bases and J by 1 base, with 13 bases between.

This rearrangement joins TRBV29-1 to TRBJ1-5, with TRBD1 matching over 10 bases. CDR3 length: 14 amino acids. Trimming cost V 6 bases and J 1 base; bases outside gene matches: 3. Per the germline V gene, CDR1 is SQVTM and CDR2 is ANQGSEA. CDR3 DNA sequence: TGCAGCGTCCTGGGACAGGGGAGCAATCAGCCCCAGCATTTT. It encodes CSVLGQGSNQPQHF.

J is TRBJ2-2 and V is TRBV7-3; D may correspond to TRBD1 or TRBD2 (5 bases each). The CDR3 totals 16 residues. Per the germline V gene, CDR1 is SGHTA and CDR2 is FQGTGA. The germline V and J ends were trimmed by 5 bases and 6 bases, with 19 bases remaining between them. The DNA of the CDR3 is TGTGCCAGCAGCCCTGGAATGGGACCTCCGGCCGGGGAGCTGTTTTTT. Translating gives CASSPGMGPPAGELFF.

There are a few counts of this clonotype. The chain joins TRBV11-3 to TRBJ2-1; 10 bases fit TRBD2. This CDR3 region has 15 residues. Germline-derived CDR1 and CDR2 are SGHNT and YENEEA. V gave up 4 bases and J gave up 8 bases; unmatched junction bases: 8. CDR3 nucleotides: TGTGCCAGCAGCTCCAGCGGGGGGGCAAGCGATGAGCAGTTCTTC. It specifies CASSSSGGASDEQFF.

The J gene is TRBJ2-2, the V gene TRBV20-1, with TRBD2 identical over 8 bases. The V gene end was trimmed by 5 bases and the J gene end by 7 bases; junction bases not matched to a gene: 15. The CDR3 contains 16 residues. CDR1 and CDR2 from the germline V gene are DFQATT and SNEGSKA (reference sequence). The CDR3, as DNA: TGCAGTGCTTACACCGTAGCGGGGAGGTTCGGCGGGGAGCTGTTTTTT. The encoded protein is CSAYTVAGRFGGELFF.

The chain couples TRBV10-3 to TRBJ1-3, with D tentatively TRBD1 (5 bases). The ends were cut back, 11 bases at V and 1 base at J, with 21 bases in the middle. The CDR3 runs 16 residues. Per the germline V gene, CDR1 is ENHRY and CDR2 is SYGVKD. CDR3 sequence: CASQWGGDRSGNTIYF. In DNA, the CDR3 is TGTGCCTCGCAGTGGGGCGGGGATCGGTCTGGAAACACCATATATTTT.